Listed here is a single TCR beta chain. The ends lost 3 bases at V and 0 bases at J; junction bases unmatched: 1. The germline gives CDR1 MNHEY, CDR2 SMNVEV (reference sequence). CDR3 size: 15 residues. TCRdb's table, derived via immunoSEQ multiplex PCR, lists solely in-frame clones and lacks some. The data contain nearly 300,000 clones, approximately 88% of them seen just once; the ten biggest clones take up more than 1.1%. The data are from a study of blood T cell repertoires in COVID-19. The genes are TRBV27 and TRBJ2-1, with TRBD2 matching 8 bases. Sequenced input: peripheral blood. This receptor was identified in a human donor with COVID-19, enrolled during active disease. The donor label of this sample is uncertain. The CDR3 region has the DNA TGTGCCAGCAGTTTGGGGACTAGCTCCTACAATGAGCAGTTCTTC. Residues: CASSLGTSSYNEQFF.